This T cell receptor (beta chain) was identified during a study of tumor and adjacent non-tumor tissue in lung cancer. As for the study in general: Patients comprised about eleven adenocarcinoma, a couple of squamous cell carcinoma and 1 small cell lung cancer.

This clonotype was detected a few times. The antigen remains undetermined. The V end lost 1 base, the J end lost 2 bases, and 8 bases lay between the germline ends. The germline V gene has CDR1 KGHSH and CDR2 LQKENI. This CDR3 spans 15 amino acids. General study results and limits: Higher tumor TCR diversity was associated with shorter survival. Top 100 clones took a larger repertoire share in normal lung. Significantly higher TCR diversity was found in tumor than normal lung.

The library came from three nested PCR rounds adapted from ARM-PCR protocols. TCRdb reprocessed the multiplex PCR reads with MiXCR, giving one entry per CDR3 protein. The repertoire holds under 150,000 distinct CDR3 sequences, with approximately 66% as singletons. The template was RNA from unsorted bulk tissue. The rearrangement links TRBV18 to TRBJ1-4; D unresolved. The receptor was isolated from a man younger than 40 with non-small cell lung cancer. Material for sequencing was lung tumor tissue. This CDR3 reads CASSPLHGTNEKLFF. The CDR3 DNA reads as TGTGCCAGCTCACCACTTCACGGTACTAATGAAAAACTGTTTTTT.